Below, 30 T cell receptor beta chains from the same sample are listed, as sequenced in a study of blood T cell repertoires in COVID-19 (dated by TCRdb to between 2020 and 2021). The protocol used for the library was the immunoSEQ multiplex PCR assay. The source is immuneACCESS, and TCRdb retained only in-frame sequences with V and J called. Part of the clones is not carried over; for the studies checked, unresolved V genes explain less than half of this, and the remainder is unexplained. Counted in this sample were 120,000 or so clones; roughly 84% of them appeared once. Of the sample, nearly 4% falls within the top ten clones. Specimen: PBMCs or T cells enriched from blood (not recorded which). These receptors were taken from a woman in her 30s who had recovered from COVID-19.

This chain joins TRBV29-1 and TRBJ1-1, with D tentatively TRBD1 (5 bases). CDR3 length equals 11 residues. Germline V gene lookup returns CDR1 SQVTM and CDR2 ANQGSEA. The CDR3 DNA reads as TGCGGGGGGAGGGAGAACACTGAAGCTTTCTTT. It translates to CGGRENTEAFF.

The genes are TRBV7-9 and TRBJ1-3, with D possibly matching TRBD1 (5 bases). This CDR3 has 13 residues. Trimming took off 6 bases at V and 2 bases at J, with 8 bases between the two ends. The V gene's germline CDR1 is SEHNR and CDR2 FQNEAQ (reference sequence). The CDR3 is CASRPGAGNTIYF. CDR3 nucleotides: TGTGCCAGCAGGCCGGGGGCTGGAAACACCATATATTTT.

The CDR3 nucleotides read TGTGCCAGCAGCTTGCTCTGGGTCCGCAGGTACAATGAGCAGTTCTTC. It codes for CASSLLWVRRYNEQFF. The chain has TRBV5-6 and TRBJ2-1; D is undetermined. Trimming pared 1 base from V and 4 bases from J, leaving 15 bases between. This CDR3 region has 16 residues. CDR1 and CDR2 from the germline V gene are SGHDT and YYEEEE.

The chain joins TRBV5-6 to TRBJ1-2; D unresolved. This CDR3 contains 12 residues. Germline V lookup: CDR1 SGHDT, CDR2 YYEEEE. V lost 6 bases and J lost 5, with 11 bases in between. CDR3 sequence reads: CASTNRLYGYTF. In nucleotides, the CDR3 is TGTGCCAGCACCAATAGACTTTATGGCTACACCTTC. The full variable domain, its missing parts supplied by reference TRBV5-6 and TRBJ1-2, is DAGVTQSPTHLIKTRGQQVTLRCSPKSGHDTVSWYQQALGQGPQFIFQYYEEEERQRGNFPDRFSGHQFPNYSSELNVNALLLGDSALYLCASTNRLYGYTFGSGTRLTVV.

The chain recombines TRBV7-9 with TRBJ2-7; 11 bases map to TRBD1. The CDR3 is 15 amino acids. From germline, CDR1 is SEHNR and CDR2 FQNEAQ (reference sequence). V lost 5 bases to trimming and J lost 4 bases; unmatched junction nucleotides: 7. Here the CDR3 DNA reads TGTGCCAGCAGCGGGACAGGGGGAACAGGGTACGAGCAGTACTTC. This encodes CASSGTGGTGYEQYF.

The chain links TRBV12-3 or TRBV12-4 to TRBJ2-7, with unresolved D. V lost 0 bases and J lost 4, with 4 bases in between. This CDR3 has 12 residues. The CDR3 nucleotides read TGTGCCAGCAGTTTAGCGCTATACGAGCAGTACTTC. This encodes CASSLALYEQYF.

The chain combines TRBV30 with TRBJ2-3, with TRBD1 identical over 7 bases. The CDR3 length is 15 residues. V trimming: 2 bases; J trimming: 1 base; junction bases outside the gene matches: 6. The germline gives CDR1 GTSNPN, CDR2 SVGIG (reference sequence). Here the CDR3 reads CAWSKGARGTDTQYF. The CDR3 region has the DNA TGTGCCTGGAGTAAGGGGGCCAGGGGCACAGATACGCAGTATTTT.

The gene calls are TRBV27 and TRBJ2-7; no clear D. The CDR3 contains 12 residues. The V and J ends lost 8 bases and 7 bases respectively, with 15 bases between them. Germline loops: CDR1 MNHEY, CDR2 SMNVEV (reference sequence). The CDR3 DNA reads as TGTGCCAGCGGTGCCGGTCTCTGGGAGCAGTACTTC. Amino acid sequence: CASGAGLWEQYF.

Here the CDR3 DNA reads TGTGCCAGTAGTAATGAGCTCGGGGGGGAGACCCAGTACTTC. Translating gives CASSNELGGETQYF. The V and J genes are TRBV19 and TRBJ2-5, with TRBD2 identical over 7 bases. Trimming took 4 bases from V and 5 from J; bases not matched to a gene: 7. CDR3 length: 14 residues. Germline V gene data show CDR1 as LNHDA and CDR2 as SQIVND (reference sequence).

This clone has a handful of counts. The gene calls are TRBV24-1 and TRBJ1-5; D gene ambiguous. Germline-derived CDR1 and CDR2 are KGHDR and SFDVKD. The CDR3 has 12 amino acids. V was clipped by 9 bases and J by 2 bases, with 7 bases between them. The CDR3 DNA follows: TGTGCCACCGGGAGAGGCAATCAGCCCCAGCATTTT. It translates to CATGRGNQPQHF.

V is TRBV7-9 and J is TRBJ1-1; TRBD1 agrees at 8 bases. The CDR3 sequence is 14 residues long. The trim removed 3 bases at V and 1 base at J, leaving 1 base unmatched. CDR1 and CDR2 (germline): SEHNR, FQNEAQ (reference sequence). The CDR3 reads CASSLTGENTEAFF. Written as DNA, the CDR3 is TGTGCCAGCAGCTTGACAGGGGAGAACACTGAAGCTTTCTTT.

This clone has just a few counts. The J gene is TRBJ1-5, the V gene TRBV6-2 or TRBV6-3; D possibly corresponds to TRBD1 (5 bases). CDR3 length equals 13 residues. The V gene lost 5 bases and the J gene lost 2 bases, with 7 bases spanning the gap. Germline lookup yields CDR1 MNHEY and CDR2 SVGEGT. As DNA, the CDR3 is TGTGCCAGCAGTCTACAGGGCAATCAGCCCCAGCATTTT. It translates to CASSLQGNQPQHF.

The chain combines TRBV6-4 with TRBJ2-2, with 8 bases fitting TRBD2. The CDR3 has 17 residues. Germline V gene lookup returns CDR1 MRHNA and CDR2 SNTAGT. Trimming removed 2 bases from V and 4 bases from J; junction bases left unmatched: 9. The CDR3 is CASSDGLREGPTGELFF. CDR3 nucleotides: TGTGCCAGCAGTGACGGGCTTCGGGAGGGCCCCACCGGGGAGCTGTTTTTT.

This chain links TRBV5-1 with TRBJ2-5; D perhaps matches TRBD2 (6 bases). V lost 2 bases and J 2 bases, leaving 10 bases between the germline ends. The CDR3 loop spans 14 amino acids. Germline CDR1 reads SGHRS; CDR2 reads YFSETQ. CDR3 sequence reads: CASSFNGRQETQYF. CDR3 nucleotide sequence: TGCGCCAGCAGCTTTAATGGGAGGCAAGAGACCCAGTACTTC. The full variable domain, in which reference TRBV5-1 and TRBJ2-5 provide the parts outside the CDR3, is KAGVTQTPRYLIKTRGQQVTLSCSPISGHRSVSWYQQTPGQGLQFLFEYFSETQRNKGNFPGRFSGRQFSNSRSEMNVSTLELGDSALYLCASSFNGRQETQYFGPGTRLLVL.

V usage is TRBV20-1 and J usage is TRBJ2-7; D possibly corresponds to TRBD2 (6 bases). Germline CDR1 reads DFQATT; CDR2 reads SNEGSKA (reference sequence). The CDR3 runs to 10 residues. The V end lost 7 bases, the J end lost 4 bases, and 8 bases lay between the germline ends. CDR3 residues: CSVGSYEQYF. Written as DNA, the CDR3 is TGCAGTGTCGGGAGTTACGAGCAGTACTTC.

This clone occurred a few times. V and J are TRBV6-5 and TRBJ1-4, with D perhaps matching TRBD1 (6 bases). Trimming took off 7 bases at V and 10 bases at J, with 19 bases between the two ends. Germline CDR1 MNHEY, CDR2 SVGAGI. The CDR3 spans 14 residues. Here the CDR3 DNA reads TGTGCCAGCACTGGGGACACAGGGAGGGGAAAACTGTTTTTT. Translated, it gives CASTGDTGRGKLFF.

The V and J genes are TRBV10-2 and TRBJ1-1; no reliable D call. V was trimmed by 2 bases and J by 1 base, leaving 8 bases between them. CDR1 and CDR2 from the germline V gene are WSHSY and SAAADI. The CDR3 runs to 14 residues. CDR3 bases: TGCGCCAGCAGTGAGCTTGGAGGGAACACTGAAGCTTTCTTT. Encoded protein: CASSELGGNTEAFF.

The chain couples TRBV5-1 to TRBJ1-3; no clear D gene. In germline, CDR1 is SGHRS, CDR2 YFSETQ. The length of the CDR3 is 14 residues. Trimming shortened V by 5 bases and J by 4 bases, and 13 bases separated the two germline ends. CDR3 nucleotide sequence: TGCGCCAGCAGAGAGTGGGCGTCCGGAAACACCATATATTTT. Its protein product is CASREWASGNTIYF.

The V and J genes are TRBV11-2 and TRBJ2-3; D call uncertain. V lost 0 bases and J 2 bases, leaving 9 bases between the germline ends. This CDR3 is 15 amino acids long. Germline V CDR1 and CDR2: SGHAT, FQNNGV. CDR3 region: CASSLENTNTDTQYF. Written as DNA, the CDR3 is TGTGCCAGCAGCTTAGAAAATACTAACACAGATACGCAGTATTTT.

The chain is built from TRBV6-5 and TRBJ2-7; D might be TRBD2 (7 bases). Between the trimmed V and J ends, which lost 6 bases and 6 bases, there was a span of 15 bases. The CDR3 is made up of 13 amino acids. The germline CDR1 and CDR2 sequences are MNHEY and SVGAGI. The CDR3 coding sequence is TGTGCCAGCAGGGGGGGGGCAGGAGCCGAGCAGTACTTC. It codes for CASRGGAGAEQYF.

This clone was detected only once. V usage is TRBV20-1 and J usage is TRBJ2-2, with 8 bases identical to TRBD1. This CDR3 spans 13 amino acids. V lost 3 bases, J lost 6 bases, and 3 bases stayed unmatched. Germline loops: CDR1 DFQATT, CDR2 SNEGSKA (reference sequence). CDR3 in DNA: TGCAGTGCTAGTGACAGGGGTTCCGGGGAGCTGTTTTTT. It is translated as CSASDRGSGELFF.

This CDR3 is CASSSQAAGNEQFF. The CDR3 bases are TGTGCCAGCAGCTCTCAAGCCGCTGGCAATGAGCAGTTCTTC. V is TRBV5-4 and J is TRBJ2-1; D ambiguous. The germline gives CDR1 SGHNT, CDR2 YYREEE (reference sequence). V lost 3 bases, J lost 6 bases, and 13 bases lay in between. The CDR3 sequence is 14 residues long.

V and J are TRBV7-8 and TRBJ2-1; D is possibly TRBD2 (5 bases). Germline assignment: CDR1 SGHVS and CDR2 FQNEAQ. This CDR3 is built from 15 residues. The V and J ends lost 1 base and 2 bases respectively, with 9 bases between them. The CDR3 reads CASSLGRAPYNEQFF. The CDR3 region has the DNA TGTGCCAGCAGCTTAGGGCGGGCCCCCTACAATGAGCAGTTCTTC.

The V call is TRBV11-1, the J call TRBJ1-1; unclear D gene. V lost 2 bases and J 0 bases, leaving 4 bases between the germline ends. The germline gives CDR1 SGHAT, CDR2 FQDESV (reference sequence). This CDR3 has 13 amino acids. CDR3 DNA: TGTGCCAGCAGCTTAACATTGAACACTGAAGCTTTCTTT. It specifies CASSLTLNTEAFF.

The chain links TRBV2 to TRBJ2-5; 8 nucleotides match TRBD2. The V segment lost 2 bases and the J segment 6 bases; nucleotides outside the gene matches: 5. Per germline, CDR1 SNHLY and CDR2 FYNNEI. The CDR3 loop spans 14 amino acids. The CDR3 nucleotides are TGTGCCAGCAGTGAACTAGCGGGTCGGCAGACCCAGTACTTC. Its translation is CASSELAGRQTQYF.

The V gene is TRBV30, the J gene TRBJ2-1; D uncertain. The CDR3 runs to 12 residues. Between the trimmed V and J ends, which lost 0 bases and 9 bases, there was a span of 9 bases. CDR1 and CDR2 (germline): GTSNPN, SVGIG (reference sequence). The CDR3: CAWSVLGSEQFF. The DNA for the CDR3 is TGTGCCTGGAGTGTACTGGGCAGTGAGCAGTTCTTC.

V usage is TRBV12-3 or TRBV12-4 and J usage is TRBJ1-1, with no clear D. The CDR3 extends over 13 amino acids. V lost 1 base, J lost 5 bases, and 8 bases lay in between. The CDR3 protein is CASSLVRGTEAFF. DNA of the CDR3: TGTGCCAGCAGTTTAGTCCGAGGGACTGAAGCTTTCTTT.

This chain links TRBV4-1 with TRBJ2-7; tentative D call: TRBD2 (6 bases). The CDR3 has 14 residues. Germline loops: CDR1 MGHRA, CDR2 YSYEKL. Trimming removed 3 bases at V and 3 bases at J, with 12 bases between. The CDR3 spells CASSHPGLNYEQYF. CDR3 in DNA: TGCGCCAGCAGCCACCCGGGACTGAACTACGAGCAGTACTTC.

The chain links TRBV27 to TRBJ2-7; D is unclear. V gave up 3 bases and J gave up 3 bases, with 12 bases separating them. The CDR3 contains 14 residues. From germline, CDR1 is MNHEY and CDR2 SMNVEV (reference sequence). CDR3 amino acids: CASSFSAAGYEQYF. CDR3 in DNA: TGTGCCAGCAGTTTCAGTGCGGCCGGCTACGAGCAGTACTTC.

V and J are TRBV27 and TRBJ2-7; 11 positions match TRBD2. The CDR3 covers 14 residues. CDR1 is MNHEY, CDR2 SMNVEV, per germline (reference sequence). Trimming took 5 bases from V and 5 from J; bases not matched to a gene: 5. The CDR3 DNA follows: TGTGCCAGCAGTGTCACTAGCGGGAGCAACGAGCAGTACTTC. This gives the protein CASSVTSGSNEQYF.